A selection of T cell receptor beta chains follows, all from one sample in a study of OX40 agonist ivuxolimab in advanced cancers. TCRdb's copy holds only in-frame clones and misses some; the assay was immunoSEQ multiplex PCR. The data hold tens of thousands of clones, with roughly 90% observed a single time. The sample consisted of CD4+ or CD8+ T cells sorted from blood, taken in a trial of the OX40 agonist ivuxolimab. These receptors came from an adult with an advanced solid tumor such as melanoma, head and neck, liver or kidney cancer. Both conserved end residues are part of each CDR3. The order of the fields is J gene, CDR3 length, D gene, clone size, V gene, CDR3 protein, CDR3 DNA. A D gene is named only where the DNA matches it firmly. Expanded clones are given a class, and other clones once, few, many or no size at all.

TRBJ2-2,16,TRBD1,-,TRBV5-6,CASSLTGGFNTGELFF,TGTGCCAGCAGCTTGACAGGGGGGTTCAACACCGGGGAGCTGTTTTTT
TRBJ1-5,14,-,-,TRBV27,CASSLAGRHQPQHF,TGTGCCAGCAGTTTGGCAGGGCGGCATCAGCCCCAGCATTTT
TRBJ1-1,15,-,once,TRBV11-3,CASSPYSGGNTEAFF,TGTGCCAGCAGTCCATATTCTGGCGGGAACACTGAAGCTTTCTTT
TRBJ2-3,16,TRBD2,-,TRBV10-3,CAISESKGLSTDTQYF,TGTGCCATCAGTGAGTCGAAGGGACTAAGCACAGATACGCAGTATTTT
TRBJ1-1,16,-,-,TRBV7-9,CASSPQGALGVTEAFF,TGTGCCAGCAGCCCTCAAGGCGCATTGGGGGTCACTGAAGCTTTCTTT
TRBJ1-1,14,-,-,TRBV27,CASKRWLTNTEAFF,TGTGCCAGCAAAAGGTGGCTTACGAACACTGAAGCTTTCTTT
TRBJ1-1,14,TRBD1,-,TRBV2,CASREDRVNTEAFF,TGTGCCAGCAGAGAGGACAGGGTCAACACTGAAGCTTTCTTT
TRBJ1-3,13,-,-,TRBV9,CASSVEGSNTIYF,TGTGCCAGCAGCGTAGAAGGTAGTAACACCATATATTTT
TRBJ2-1,15,-,-,TRBV7-8,CASSLGASMNNEQFF,TGTGCCAGCAGCTTAGGGGCTAGCATGAACAATGAGCAGTTCTTC
TRBJ2-7,14,-,once,TRBV5-1,CASSPEGLSYEQYF,TGCGCCAGCAGCCCTGAAGGACTTTCCTACGAGCAGTACTTC
TRBJ1-2,11,-,-,TRBV30,CAWSLYYGYTF,TGTGCCTGGAGTCTTTACTATGGCTACACCTTC
TRBJ2-7,17,TRBD2,-,TRBV4-1,CASSQDSRGLGGYEQYF,TGCGCCAGCAGCCAAGATAGTCGGGGACTAGGGGGTTACGAGCAGTACTTC
TRBJ2-4,15,-,-,TRBV7-9,CASGPSTSIGNIQYF,TGTGCCAGCGGACCCTCTACTAGCATCGGAAACATTCAGTACTTC
TRBJ1-2,15,TRBD1,-,TRBV2,CASRILGQANNGYTF,TGTGCCAGCAGAATATTGGGACAGGCGAATAATGGCTACACCTTC
TRBJ2-3,18,-,-,TRBV23-1,CASSQEKGGRSSTDTQYF,TGCGCCAGCAGTCAAGAAAAGGGAGGACGCTCAAGCACAGATACGCAGTATTTT
TRBJ2-5,14,-,-,TRBV11-3,CASSLGVSQETQYF,TGTGCCAGCAGCTTAGGAGTCAGCCAAGAGACCCAGTACTTC
TRBJ2-1,17,TRBD2,few,TRBV4-1,CASSPSAILAVVNEQFF,TGCGCCAGCAGCCCGTCGGCGATCCTAGCGGTAGTCAATGAGCAGTTCTTC
TRBJ2-5,16,TRBD2,-,TRBV11-2,CASSPPGSGRWETQYF,TGTGCCAGCAGCCCCCCGGGGAGCGGGAGGTGGGAGACCCAGTACTTC
TRBJ2-2,14,TRBD1,-,TRBV6-5,CAIRDRGNTGELFF,TGTGCCATCCGGGACAGGGGGAACACCGGGGAGCTGTTTTTT
TRBJ2-5,13,-,-,TRBV7-8,CASSLLWHSTQYF,TGTGCCAGCAGCTTATTGTGGCACTCCACCCAGTACTTC
TRBJ1-5,14,TRBD1,-,TRBV28,CASSWDSQYQPQHF,TGTGCCAGCAGTTGGGACAGTCAATATCAGCCCCAGCATTTT
TRBJ1-1,13,-,-,TRBV19,CASSISGAGEAFF,TGTGCCAGTAGTATATCCGGGGCAGGCGAAGCTTTCTTT
TRBJ1-1,12,-,few,TRBV7-2,CASNLGAAEAFF,TGTGCCAGCAATTTAGGTGCGGCTGAAGCTTTCTTT
TRBJ1-1,14,-,once,TRBV10-3,CAISVDRTPPGAFF,TGTGCCATCAGTGTCGACAGGACCCCCCCTGGTGCTTTCTTT
TRBJ2-2,14,TRBD1,-,TRBV7-3,CASSQRTGQGELFF,TGTGCCAGCAGCCAGAGGACAGGGCAGGGGGAGCTGTTTTTT
TRBJ2-5,13,-,once,TRBV10-1,CASSEGRQETQYF,TGCGCCAGCAGTGAGGGGCGCCAAGAGACCCAGTACTTC
TRBJ1-1,14,TRBD1,-,TRBV7-2,CASSRDRLNTEAFF,TGTGCCAGCAGCCGGGACAGGCTGAACACTGAAGCTTTCTTT
TRBJ2-7,15,TRBD2,-,TRBV6-5,CASSQPGLAGQGQYF,TGTGCCAGCAGCCAACCGGGACTAGCGGGGCAGGGGCAGTACTTC
TRBJ1-1,13,-,-,TRBV27,CASKADVNTEAFF,TGTGCCAGCAAGGCCGATGTGAACACTGAAGCTTTCTTT
TRBJ1-1,13,-,-,TRBV19,CASGGWENTEAFF,TGTGCCAGTGGGGGTTGGGAGAACACTGAAGCTTTCTTT
TRBJ1-1,16,TRBD1,-,TRBV4-1,CASSLGQGARGTEAFF,TGCGCCAGCAGCCTCGGACAGGGGGCGCGTGGCACTGAAGCTTTCTTT
TRBJ2-1,17,TRBD2,-,TRBV29-1,CSVEGLAGGSSYNEQFF,TGCAGCGTTGAAGGACTAGCGGGAGGGAGCTCCTACAATGAGCAGTTCTTC
TRBJ2-1,15,-,-,TRBV18,CATPKSPGGRDEQFF,TGTGCCACCCCCAAATCCCCGGGGGGCAGGGATGAGCAGTTCTTC
TRBJ2-1,14,-,-,TRBV18,CASSRGSGESEQFF,TGTGCCAGCTCTCGGGGGTCTGGCGAAAGTGAGCAGTTCTTC
TRBJ1-2,14,-,-,TRBV7-9,CASSLTDGSDGYTF,TGTGCCAGCAGCTTAACTGACGGGTCTGATGGCTACACCTTC
TRBJ1-5,15,-,-,TRBV19,CASSMYGMGNQPQHF,TGTGCCAGTAGTATGTACGGGATGGGCAATCAGCCCCAGCATTTT
TRBJ2-3,17,-,once,TRBV5-6,CASSFLPSRFPTDTQYF,TGTGCCAGCAGCTTCCTACCTAGCCGTTTCCCCACAGATACGCAGTATTTT
TRBJ2-2,16,TRBD2,few,TRBV9,CASRRDHGGGDGELFF,TGTGCCAGCAGGAGAGACCATGGCGGGGGTGACGGGGAGCTGTTTTTT
TRBJ2-7,14,TRBD1,-,TRBV2,CASSPGTGAYEQYF,TGTGCCAGCAGCCCCGGGACAGGGGCCTACGAGCAGTACTTC
TRBJ1-6,16,TRBD1,-,TRBV19,CASSSMPGQQNSPLHF,TGTGCCAGTAGTTCAATGCCGGGACAGCAGAATTCACCCCTCCACTTT
TRBJ2-5,11,-,-,TRBV2,CASGPKETQYF,TGTGCCAGCGGTCCGAAAGAGACCCAGTACTTC
TRBJ1-5,16,-,-,TRBV5-8,CASSLVHHVGNQPQHF,TGTGCCAGCAGCTTGGTCCATCATGTGGGCAATCAGCCCCAGCATTTT
TRBJ2-5,11,-,-,TRBV2,CASSREETQYF,TGCGCCAGCAGCCGAGAAGAGACCCAGTACTTC
TRBJ2-5,16,TRBD1,-,TRBV7-6,CASSIPRGQKQETQYF,TGTGCCAGCAGCATACCCCGGGGACAGAAACAAGAGACCCAGTACTTC
TRBJ1-2,15,-,-,TRBV7-9,CASSLAAGRGYGYTF,TGTGCCAGCAGCTTAGCGGCAGGAAGAGGCTATGGCTACACCTTC
TRBJ2-3,17,-,once,TRBV15,CATSRDQGSPPLNTQYF,TGTGCCACCAGCAGAGATCAGGGGAGTCCGCCCTTAAATACGCAGTATTTT
TRBJ2-1,15,-,-,TRBV5-6,CASSLLARGWDEQFF,TGTGCCAGCAGCTTGTTGGCGCGTGGGTGGGATGAGCAGTTCTTC
TRBJ2-3,15,-,-,TRBV9,CASTLDPSGTDTQYF,TGTGCCAGCACCCTCGACCCCTCCGGGACAGATACGCAGTATTTT
TRBJ1-1,15,TRBD1,-,TRBV2,CASSGTGGSNTEAFF,TGTGCCAGCAGTGGGACAGGGGGCTCGAACACTGAAGCTTTCTTT
TRBJ2-2,16,-,-,TRBV6-5,CASSYSRAGKTGELFF,TGTGCCAGCAGTTACTCGAGGGCAGGGAAAACCGGGGAGCTGTTTTTT
TRBJ2-3,14,TRBD2,-,TRBV5-1,CASSPDIAGEFKYF,TGCGCCAGCAGCCCCGATATAGCGGGAGAATTTAAGTATTTT
TRBJ1-3,14,TRBD1,-,TRBV6-5,CASSPPGQGNTIYF,TGTGCCAGCAGCCCCCCGGGACAGGGAAACACCATATATTTT
TRBJ1-1,14,-,-,TRBV9,CASSGSEANTEAFF,TGTGCCAGCAGCGGCTCGGAAGCAAACACTGAAGCTTTCTTT
TRBJ1-1,12,TRBD1,-,TRBV30,CAWSPTGVEAFF,TGTGCCTGGAGCCCGACAGGGGTTGAAGCTTTCTTT
TRBJ1-1,12,-,-,TRBV2,CASSEGGVLAFF,TGTGCCAGCAGTGAGGGCGGGGTTTTAGCTTTCTTT